This T cell receptor beta chain was retrieved from a study of CD8 T cells in ankylosing spondylitis. General study results and limits: Roughly 8 highly homologous variants made up a TCR beta motif, and this motif appeared characteristic of ankylosing spondylitis blood. Clones linked to disease were reported to show significant enrichment in matched ankylosing spondylitis synovial fluid. Previously reported in reactive arthritis synovial fluid and blood were some of the motif variants.

Worth noting for this clonotype: Its antigen is undetermined.

With 3 bases removed from V and 8 bases from J, the gap between germline ends came to 13 bases. Germline V gene sequence: CDR1 SGHTA, CDR2 FQGNSA. This CDR3 has 13 amino acids. Quantitative molecular-barcoded 5'-RACE generated the TCR beta libraries. TCRdb processed the 5' RACE reads anew with MiXCR; each CDR3 protein has one entry. The sample has about 800,000 distinct CDR3 sequences, 10% to 15% seen once. The chain joins TRBV7-2 to TRBJ1-2; the D is unclear. The clonotype originates from a male donor with ankylosing spondylitis. Sequenced sample: blood, either unsorted or a sorted T cell fraction (not recorded which). Written as DNA, the CDR3 is TGTGCCAGCAGCTTTGCCCATGCGGGGGGCTACACCTTC. Its protein product is CASSFAHAGGYTF.